The entry below describes one T cell receptor (beta chain). Using immunoSEQ multiplex PCR, the repertoire was profiled, and TCRdb retains in-frame clones only, with some absent. The data contain about 360,000 clones, 85% to 90% of them seen just once; the ten biggest clones take up 2.5% to 3.5%. These data originate in a study of blood T cell repertoires in COVID-19. Germline loops: CDR1 MNHEY, CDR2 SVGAGI. After removal of 6 bases from V and 5 bases from J, the junction contained 5 bases not matched to a gene. CDR3 size: 13 residues. This sequence joins TRBV6-5 and TRBJ2-5; 8 bases agree with TRBD1. Sequencing was performed on peripheral blood. The receptor was derived from a human donor in a cohort sampled during active COVID-19. The CDR3 here is CASRETGAETQYF. CDR3 DNA: TGTGCCAGCAGAGAGACAGGGGCTGAGACCCAGTACTTC.